The 21 T cell receptor beta chains below all came from one sample that was sequenced in a study of technical replicates of blood from several donors. Sequenced by immunoSEQ multiplex PCR; TCRdb stores in-frame clones only, minus some. The sample has under 85,000 clones, 94% seen once; the top ten hold approximately 0.25%. Specimen: T cells isolated from PBMCs. These receptors came from a human donor in good health.

The chain carries TRBV28 and TRBJ1-1, with 9 nucleotides matching TRBD1. The CDR3 loop spans 16 amino acids. The junction had 10 bases not matched to a gene; V was cut back by 4 bases and J by 4 bases. The germline CDR1 and CDR2 sequences are MDHEN and SYDVKM. The CDR3 reads CASSSYGTGRATEAFF. The CDR3 DNA sequence: TGTGCCAGCAGTTCCTACGGGACAGGGAGGGCCACTGAAGCTTTCTTT.

V and J are TRBV28 and TRBJ2-7; D not resolved. This CDR3 contains 12 residues. Per the germline V gene, CDR1 is MDHEN and CDR2 is SYDVKM. V was pared by 3 bases and J by 0 bases, with 3 bases between. Here the CDR3 reads CASSFSSYEQYF. In DNA form, the CDR3 reads TGTGCCAGCAGTTTTAGCTCCTACGAGCAGTACTTC.

This chain links TRBV10-3 with TRBJ1-5; D is undetermined. Germline values: CDR1 ENHRY, CDR2 SYGVKD. The CDR3 runs to 13 residues. V lost 3 bases and J 5 bases, leaving 8 bases between the germline ends. The DNA for the CDR3 is TGTGCCATCAGTGAAAAGAGGGATCAGCCCCAGCATTTT. Translated, it gives CAISEKRDQPQHF.

The chain couples TRBV19 to TRBJ2-5; no firm D call. CDR3 size: 13 residues. V lost 3 bases to trimming and J lost 1 base, with 6 bases between them. Germline CDR1 and CDR2: LNHDA and SQIVND (reference sequence). CDR3 region: CASSIQAQETQYF. DNA of the CDR3: TGTGCCAGTAGTATCCAAGCCCAAGAGACCCAGTACTTC.

CDR3 sequence: CASSQHYYEQYF. The CDR3 DNA reads as TGTGCCAGCAGCCAACATTACTACGAGCAGTACTTC. V usage is TRBV11-2 and J usage is TRBJ2-7, with D hard to call. There are 12 residues in the CDR3. Germline V gives CDR1 SGHAT, CDR2 FQNNGV. V gave up 5 bases and J gave up 3 bases, with 8 bases separating them.

The chain recombines TRBV5-1 with TRBJ2-7, with D possibly being TRBD2 (6 bases). Trimming shortened V by 0 bases and J by 2 bases, and 12 bases separated the two germline ends. The V gene's germline CDR1 is SGHRS and CDR2 YFSETQ. The CDR3 extends over 15 amino acids. The CDR3: CASSLGSGLTYEQYF. For the CDR3, the DNA is TGCGCCAGCAGCTTGGGGTCGGGACTTACCTACGAGCAGTACTTC.

The chain couples TRBV27 to TRBJ2-7, with 7 bases identical to TRBD2. Germline loops: CDR1 MNHEY, CDR2 SMNVEV (reference sequence). The V and J ends lost 3 bases and 5 bases, in that order; junction bases with no gene match: 7. The CDR3 runs 14 residues. CDR3 sequence: CASSLGRAVDEQYF. The CDR3 region has the DNA TGTGCCAGCAGTTTGGGGAGGGCCGTTGACGAGCAGTACTTC.

V is TRBV15 and J is TRBJ1-3; D remains ambiguous. Germline values: CDR1 LNHNV, CDR2 YYDKDF (reference sequence). V lost 6 bases, J lost 4 bases, and 10 bases lay in between. The CDR3 consists of 13 residues. CDR3 DNA sequence: TGTGCCACCAGTCCCCGGTGGGGAAACACCATATATTTT. Its translation: CATSPRWGNTIYF.

The CDR3 loop reads CASSRTAPGLSAGELFF. CDR3 nucleotide sequence: TGTGCCAGCAGCCGGACCGCGCCGGGACTCTCAGCCGGGGAGCTGTTTTTT. This sequence joins TRBV2 and TRBJ2-2, with D perhaps matching TRBD2 (6 bases). The V gene's germline CDR1 is SNHLY and CDR2 FYNNEI. V lost 6 bases and J 6 bases, leaving 23 bases between the germline ends. CDR3 length equals 17 residues.

This clone was observed a handful of times. The chain uses TRBV5-1 and TRBJ2-3; 13 bases align to TRBD2. Germline lookup yields CDR1 SGHRS and CDR2 YFSETQ. J lost 3 bases, V lost 3 bases, and 13 bases had no gene match. The CDR3 loop spans 19 amino acids. This CDR3 reads CASSWTSGRNIGPTDTQYF. In nucleotides, the CDR3 is TGCGCCAGCAGCTGGACTAGCGGGAGAAACATAGGCCCAACAGATACGCAGTATTTT.

This CDR3 reads CASSEEQWGEIRNEQFF. The CDR3 DNA follows: TGTGCCAGCAGTGAAGAACAGTGGGGAGAGATTCGGAATGAGCAGTTCTTC. The chain carries TRBV6-1 and TRBJ2-1; D might be TRBD2 (5 bases). V gave up 1 base and J gave up 7 bases, with 20 bases separating them. The CDR3 runs 17 residues. CDR1 is MNHNS, CDR2 SASEGT, per germline.

V usage is TRBV4-1 and J usage is TRBJ2-1; D unclear. This CDR3 is built from 16 residues. V dropped 5 bases and J dropped 9 bases, with 23 bases sitting between them. CDR1 MGHRA and CDR2 YSYEKL come from the germline V gene. CDR3 sequence (DNA): TGCGCCAGCAGCAGGTCCCCCGGGTTCTCGTCGGCTGAGCAGTTCTTC. This gives the protein CASSRSPGFSSAEQFF.

The genes are TRBV2 and TRBJ2-3; 11 nucleotides match TRBD1. The V segment lost 2 bases and the J segment 2 bases; nucleotides outside the gene matches: 6. The CDR3 covers 17 residues. In germline, CDR1 is SNHLY, CDR2 FYNNEI. The DNA of the CDR3 is TGTGCCAGCAGTGAATGGGGGACAGGGGGTTACACAGATACGCAGTATTTT. This codes for CASSEWGTGGYTDTQYF.

This sequence joins TRBV6-1 and TRBJ2-7; TRBD2 matches 7 bases. Germline V gene data show CDR1 as MNHNS and CDR2 as SASEGT. V was clipped by 5 bases and J by 2 bases; unmatched bases: 0. The CDR3 has 12 amino acids. The CDR3 protein is CASSRGAYEQYF. DNA for the CDR3: TGTGCCAGCAGTCGGGGGGCCTACGAGCAGTACTTC.

This clone was seen only once. This chain uses TRBV29-1 with TRBJ2-3, with D tentatively TRBD2 (6 bases). This CDR3 has 14 residues. Germline-derived CDR1 and CDR2 are SQVTM and ANQGSEA. The V end was cut by 4 bases, the J end by 2 bases, with 13 bases between. The CDR3 spells CSVVDSGITDTQYF. The DNA for the CDR3 is TGCAGCGTTGTCGATAGCGGTATCACAGATACGCAGTATTTT.

V gene TRBV4-1 combines with J gene TRBJ2-7; 7 nucleotides agree with TRBD1. This CDR3 has 15 amino acids. CDR1 and CDR2 (germline): MGHRA, YSYEKL. Unmatched junction bases numbered 7, after V lost 0 bases and J lost 5 bases. Written as DNA, the CDR3 is TGCGCCAGCAGCCAAGAGGACAGGTACGGCAACGAGCAGTACTTC. Its protein product is CASSQEDRYGNEQYF.

The V call is TRBV4-2, the J call TRBJ1-4; tentative D call: TRBD1 (5 bases). This CDR3 has 16 amino acids. Trimming took 0 bases from V and 5 from J, leaving 13 bases between them. The germline V gene encodes CDR1 LGHNA and CDR2 YNFKEQ. CDR3 region: CASSQDSPGKNEKLFF. CDR3 bases: TGTGCCAGCAGCCAAGATTCGCCAGGGAAGAATGAAAAACTGTTTTTT.

J is TRBJ2-1 and V is TRBV9, with 10 bases identical to TRBD1. V dropped 3 bases and J dropped 7; count of bases not matched to a gene: 4. CDR1 SGDLS and CDR2 YYNGEE come from the germline V gene. The CDR3 has 14 amino acids. For the CDR3, the DNA is TGTGCCAGCAGCGGACAGGGGGCGGGGAATGAGCAGTTCTTC. Amino acid sequence: CASSGQGAGNEQFF.

V and J are TRBV18 and TRBJ2-1; TRBD2 matches 15 bases. Germline loops: CDR1 KGHSH, CDR2 LQKENI. Trimming removed 0 bases from V and 4 bases from J; junction bases left unmatched: 4. CDR3 length: 18 amino acids. This chain's CDR3 is CASSPPGLAGGTYNEQFF. The CDR3 DNA follows: TGTGCCAGCTCACCACCGGGACTAGCGGGAGGTACATACAATGAGCAGTTCTTC.

The chain combines TRBV11-3 with TRBJ2-5; 10 nucleotides agree with TRBD2. Germline values: CDR1 SGHNT, CDR2 YENEEA. The CDR3 length is 18 residues. The V and J ends lost 4 bases and 5 bases, in that order; junction bases with no gene match: 16. For the CDR3, the DNA is TGTGCCAGCAGCTCCTCATTCCTTAGCGGGGGGTTAGGGGAGACCCAGTACTTC. Encoded protein: CASSSSFLSGGLGETQYF.

This chain's CDR3 is CASSLEGRQAYGYTF. The CDR3 DNA is TGTGCCAGCAGCTTGGAGGGGCGACAAGCCTATGGCTACACCTTC. The chain employs TRBV5-5 and TRBJ1-2; D may be TRBD1 (5 bases). The CDR3 spans 15 residues. Trimming removed 0 bases at V and 4 bases at J, with 13 bases between. CDR1 and CDR2 (germline): SGHKS, YYEKEE (reference sequence).